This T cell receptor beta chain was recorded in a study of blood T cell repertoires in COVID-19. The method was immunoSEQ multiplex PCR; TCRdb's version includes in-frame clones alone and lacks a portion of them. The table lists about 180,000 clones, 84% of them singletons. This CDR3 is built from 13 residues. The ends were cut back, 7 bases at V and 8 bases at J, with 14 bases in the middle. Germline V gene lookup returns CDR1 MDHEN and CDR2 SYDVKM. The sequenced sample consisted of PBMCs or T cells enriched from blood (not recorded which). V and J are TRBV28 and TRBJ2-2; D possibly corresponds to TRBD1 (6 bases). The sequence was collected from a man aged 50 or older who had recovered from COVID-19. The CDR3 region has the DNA TGTGCCAGCAACTGGCAGGGGACGGGGGAGCTGTTTTTT. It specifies CASNWQGTGELFF.